The 17 T cell receptor beta chains in this list originate from one sample, sequenced in a study of blood T cell repertoires in COVID-19. Method: immunoSEQ multiplex PCR; TCRdb's copy keeps in-frame clones and lacks some. Of 60,000 or so clones listed, 75% to 90% are singletons. Sequences were obtained from peripheral blood. The receptors originated from a human donor with active COVID-19. The donor label of this sample is uncertain.

This chain joins TRBV23-1 and TRBJ2-7; a possible D gene is TRBD1 (6 bases). TRBV23-1 is classed as an ORF, of uncertain function. This CDR3 contains 14 residues. The V end lost 5 bases, the J end lost 3 bases, and 14 bases lay between the germline ends. CDR3 region: CASSEGGVLYEQYF. CDR3 coding DNA: TGCGCCAGCAGTGAAGGGGGAGTACTCTACGAGCAGTACTTC.

This clone appeared a single time. This chain connects TRBV5-1 to TRBJ2-7; 9 bases line up with TRBD1. Trimming took 4 bases from V and 7 from J; bases not matched to a gene: 6. Germline CDR1 SGHRS, CDR2 YFSETQ. The CDR3 runs 13 residues. The CDR3: CASSKDRGREQYF. The CDR3 coding sequence is TGCGCCAGCAGCAAGGACAGGGGTCGGGAGCAGTACTTC.

This clone was detected only once. The chain uses TRBV10-3 and TRBJ2-5, with TRBD2 matching 7 bases. With 8 bases clipped from V and 5 bases from J, the junction kept 11 bases outside the gene matches. Germline V lookup: CDR1 ENHRY, CDR2 SYGVKD. CDR3 length equals 14 residues. The CDR3 coding sequence is TGTGCCATCGCGGGAGAGGGGATGGCGGAGACCCAGTACTTC. This gives the protein CAIAGEGMAETQYF.

The rearrangement links TRBV28 to TRBJ2-3; no clear D gene. Germline V gene sequence: CDR1 MDHEN, CDR2 SYDVKM. Trimming pared 2 bases from V and 1 base from J, leaving 19 bases between. The CDR3 spans 18 residues. DNA of the CDR3: TGTGCCAGCAGTTTAATCCCCACCGAGCGTTGGGGCACAGATACGCAGTATTTT. Translated, it gives CASSLIPTERWGTDTQYF.

V and J are TRBV27 and TRBJ2-3; D perhaps matches TRBD1 (5 bases). With 5 bases removed from V and 3 bases from J, the gap between germline ends came to 24 bases. The CDR3 extends over 18 amino acids. The V gene's germline CDR1 is MNHEY and CDR2 SMNVEV (reference sequence). DNA for the CDR3: TGTGCCAGCAGTCGTCTCGTAGGCAGGGCGAGCGTAACAGATACGCAGTATTTT. This gives the protein CASSRLVGRASVTDTQYF.

This rearrangement joins TRBV21-1 to TRBJ1-5; TRBD1, the D gene given by the table, was not confirmed from the DNA. TRBV21-1 is tagged as a pseudogene. The CDR3 runs to 15 residues. CDR3 loop: CASSKRGQGGQPQHF. The CDR3 DNA is TGTGCCAGCAGCAAAAGGGGACAGGGGGGACAGCCCCAGCATTTT.

The V and J genes are TRBV28 and TRBJ2-5, with TRBD2 identical over 8 bases. The CDR3 contains 16 residues. Germline V gene data show CDR1 as MDHEN and CDR2 as SYDVKM. Germline trimming cut 6 bases from V and 4 bases from J; bases unmatched to any gene: 13. DNA of the CDR3: TGTGCCAGCAGCCCGGGGGGGCGGGAGGCCCGAGAGACCCAGTACTTC. The encoded protein is CASSPGGREARETQYF.

The chain is built from TRBV4-2 and TRBJ2-1, with D tentatively TRBD2 (5 bases). The CDR3 consists of 15 residues. Germline assignment: CDR1 LGHNA and CDR2 YNFKEQ. Trimming shortened V by 0 bases and J by 5 bases, and 11 bases separated the two germline ends. In DNA form, the CDR3 reads TGTGCCAGCAGCCAAGATACTAGTCCGAACAATGAGCAGTTCTTC. Encoded protein: CASSQDTSPNNEQFF.

This clone was counted only a few times. Distinct nucleotide sequences in the sample also encode this CDR3. This chain joins TRBV19 and TRBJ2-1; TRBD1 is a possible D gene (6 bases). The CDR3 has 15 residues. Trimming shortened V by 3 bases and J by 0 bases, and 9 bases separated the two germline ends. The germline CDR1 and CDR2 sequences are LNHDA and SQIVND (reference sequence). DNA for the CDR3: TGTGCCAGTAGTATTGACAGGAGCTCCTACAATGAGCAGTTCTTC. This encodes CASSIDRSSYNEQFF.

V usage is TRBV11-2 and J usage is TRBJ1-4; D not resolved. Trimming took off 0 bases at V and 7 bases at J, with 12 bases between the two ends. CDR3 length equals 15 residues. CDR1 and CDR2 from the germline V gene are SGHAT and FQNNGV. CDR3 residues: CASSLDPSSGEKLFF. The CDR3, as DNA: TGTGCCAGCAGCTTAGATCCGAGTTCAGGTGAAAAACTGTTTTTT.

V gene TRBV6-5 combines with J gene TRBJ2-7; no clear D gene. Trimming took off 6 bases at V and 3 bases at J, with 15 bases between the two ends. CDR3 length: 14 amino acids. The V gene's germline CDR1 is MNHEY and CDR2 SVGAGI. The CDR3 nucleotides are TGTGCCAGCAGCACCATAGAAAAAAACTACGAGCAGTACTTC. Translated: CASSTIEKNYEQYF.

This clone was seen a few times. The chain joins TRBV18 to TRBJ1-2; 7 nucleotides align to TRBD1. The CDR3 sequence is 13 residues long. Germline-derived CDR1 and CDR2 are KGHSH and LQKENI. J gave up 3 bases and V 4 bases, and 2 bases lay outside the gene matches. CDR3 bases: TGTGCCAGCTCACGCGGGACAGACTATGGCTACACCTTC. Encoded protein: CASSRGTDYGYTF.

The chain uses TRBV15 and TRBJ2-3; a possible D gene is TRBD2 (5 bases). This CDR3 comprises 16 residues. Per the germline V gene, CDR1 is LNHNV and CDR2 is YYDKDF (reference sequence). The ends were cut back, 0 bases at V and 3 bases at J, with 13 bases in the middle. The CDR3 here is CATSRDPASFTDTQYF. As DNA, the CDR3 is TGTGCCACCAGCAGAGATCCTGCTAGCTTTACAGATACGCAGTATTTT. The full variable domain, with the rest looked up from reference TRBV15 and TRBJ2-3, is DAMVIQNPRYQVTQFGKPVTLSCSQTLNHNVMYWYQQKSSQAPKLLFHYYDKDFNNEADTPDNFQSRRPNTSFCFLDIRSPGLGDTAMYLCATSRDPASFTDTQYFGPGTRLTVL.

The rearrangement joins TRBV9 to TRBJ2-5; 7 bases line up with TRBD1. The CDR3 has 15 residues. Per germline, CDR1 SGDLS and CDR2 YYNGEE. V was pared by 4 bases and J by 5 bases, with 11 bases of the junction left unmatched. In DNA form, the CDR3 reads TGTGCCAGCAGCCCTGGACAGGTCGGAACGGAGACCCAGTACTTC. Translation: CASSPGQVGTETQYF.

The rearrangement joins TRBV27 to TRBJ2-7, with 8 bases matching TRBD1. This CDR3 is built from 16 residues. Trimming removed 5 bases from V and 5 bases from J; junction bases left unmatched: 14. The germline gives CDR1 MNHEY, CDR2 SMNVEV (reference sequence). The CDR3 DNA reads TGTGCCAGCAGTGCTTATCCAGGGGGCGGAAATAACGAGCAGTACTTC. It specifies CASSAYPGGGNNEQYF.

V usage is TRBV3-1 (or the pseudogene TRBV3-2) and J usage is TRBJ2-1, with D perhaps matching TRBD2 (6 bases). Germline V gene lookup returns CDR1 LGHDT and CDR2 YNNKEL (reference sequence). Trimming pared 4 bases from V and 0 bases from J, leaving 19 bases between. This CDR3 is 18 amino acids long. The CDR3 DNA is TGTGCCAGCAGCCCGGCTCGGAGGGAGCGATACTCCTACAATGAGCAGTTCTTC. It codes for CASSPARRERYSYNEQFF.

This chain uses TRBV6-2 or TRBV6-3 with TRBJ2-7; the match to TRBD1 covers 8 bases. The CDR3 totals 12 residues. The V segment lost 6 bases and the J segment 12 bases; nucleotides outside the gene matches: 10. Germline V gives CDR1 MNHEY, CDR2 SVGEGT. The CDR3 DNA reads as TGTGCCAGCAGCCCCTTCTCGGACAGGGCGTACTTC. It is translated as CASSPFSDRAYF.